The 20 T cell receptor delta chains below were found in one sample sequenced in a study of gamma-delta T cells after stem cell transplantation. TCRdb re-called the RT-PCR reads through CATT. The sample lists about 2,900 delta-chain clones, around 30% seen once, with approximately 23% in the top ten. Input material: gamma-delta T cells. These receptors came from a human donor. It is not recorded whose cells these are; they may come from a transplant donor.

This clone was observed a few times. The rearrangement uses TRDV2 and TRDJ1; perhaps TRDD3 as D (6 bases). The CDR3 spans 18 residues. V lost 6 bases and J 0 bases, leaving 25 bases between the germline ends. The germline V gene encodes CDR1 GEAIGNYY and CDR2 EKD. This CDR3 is CACSGLGSTGSYTDKLIF. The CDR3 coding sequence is TGTGCCTGTAGTGGCCTGGGGTCTACCGGTTCGTACACCGATAAACTCATCTTT.

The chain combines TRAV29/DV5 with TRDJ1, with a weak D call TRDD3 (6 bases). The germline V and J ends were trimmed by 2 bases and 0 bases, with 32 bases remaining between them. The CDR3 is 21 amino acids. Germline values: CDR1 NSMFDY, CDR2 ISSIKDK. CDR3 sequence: CAARGGSPYSFSGIYTDKLIF. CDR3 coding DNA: TGTGCAGCAAGGGGGGGGAGCCCTTATTCATTCTCTGGCATCTACACCGATAAACTCATCTTT.

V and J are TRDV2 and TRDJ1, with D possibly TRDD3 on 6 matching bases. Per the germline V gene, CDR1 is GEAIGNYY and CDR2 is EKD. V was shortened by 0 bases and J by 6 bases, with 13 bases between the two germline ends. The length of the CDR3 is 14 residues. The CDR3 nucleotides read TGTGCCTGTGACACCTGGGGGGACTCCAATAAACTCATCTTT. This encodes CACDTWGDSNKLIF.

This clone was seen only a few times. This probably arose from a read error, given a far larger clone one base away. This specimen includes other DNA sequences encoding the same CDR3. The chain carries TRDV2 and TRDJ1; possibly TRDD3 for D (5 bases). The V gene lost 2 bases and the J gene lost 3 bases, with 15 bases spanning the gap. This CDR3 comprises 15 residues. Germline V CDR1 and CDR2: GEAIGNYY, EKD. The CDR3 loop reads CACDRLGPQADKLIF. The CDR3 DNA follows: TGTGCCTGTGACAGGCTGGGTCCTCAGGCCGATAAACTCATCTTT.

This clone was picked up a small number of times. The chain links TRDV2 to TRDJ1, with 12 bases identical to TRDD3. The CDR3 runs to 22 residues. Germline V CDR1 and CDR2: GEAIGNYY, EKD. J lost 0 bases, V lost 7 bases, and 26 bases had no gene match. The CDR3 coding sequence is TGTGCCTGCTCCCCCGGCTTTACTGGGGGATACACCACACCTTTGTACACCGATAAACTCATCTTT. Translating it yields CACSPGFTGGYTTPLYTDKLIF.

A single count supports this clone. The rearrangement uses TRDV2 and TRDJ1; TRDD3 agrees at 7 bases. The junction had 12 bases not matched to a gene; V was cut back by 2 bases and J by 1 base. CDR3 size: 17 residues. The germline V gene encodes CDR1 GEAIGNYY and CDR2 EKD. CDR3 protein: CACDKVGDSRSTDKLIF. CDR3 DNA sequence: TGTGCCTGTGACAAAGTGGGGGACTCCCGAAGCACCGATAAACTCATCTTT.

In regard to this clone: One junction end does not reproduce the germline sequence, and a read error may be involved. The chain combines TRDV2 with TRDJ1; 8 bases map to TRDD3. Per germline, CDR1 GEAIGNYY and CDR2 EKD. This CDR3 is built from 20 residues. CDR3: CACDTVPGLGDSSYTDKPIF. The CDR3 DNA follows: TGTGCCTGTGACACCGTGCCCGGTTTGGGGGATTCATCTTACACCGATAAACCCATCTTT.

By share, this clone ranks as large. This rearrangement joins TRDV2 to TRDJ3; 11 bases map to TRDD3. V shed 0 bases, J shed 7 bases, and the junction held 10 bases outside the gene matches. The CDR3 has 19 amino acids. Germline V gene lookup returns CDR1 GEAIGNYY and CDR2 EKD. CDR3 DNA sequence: TGTGCCTGTGACACCTGGGGGATACGGTCCGGTGACGACACCCGACAGATGTTTTTC. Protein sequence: CACDTWGIRSGDDTRQMFF.

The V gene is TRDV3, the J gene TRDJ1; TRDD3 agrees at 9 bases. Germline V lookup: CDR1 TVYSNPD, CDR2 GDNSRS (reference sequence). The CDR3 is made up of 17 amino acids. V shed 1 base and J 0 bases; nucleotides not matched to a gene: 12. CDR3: CAFILPKLGENTDKLIF. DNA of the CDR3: TGTGCCTTTATCCTGCCTAAACTGGGGGAGAACACCGATAAACTCATCTTT.

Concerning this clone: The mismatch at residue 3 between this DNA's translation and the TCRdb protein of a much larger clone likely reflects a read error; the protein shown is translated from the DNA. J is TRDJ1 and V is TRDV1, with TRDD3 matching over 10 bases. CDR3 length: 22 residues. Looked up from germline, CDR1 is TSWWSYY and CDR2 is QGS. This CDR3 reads CAIGESPSPRRWGIPRGDKLIF. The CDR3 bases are TGTGCTATTGGGGAAAGTCCTTCCCCCCGTCGGTGGGGGATACCCCGCGGGGATAAACTCATCTTT.

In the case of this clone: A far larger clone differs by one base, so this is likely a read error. CDR3 DNA sequence: TGTGCCTGTAACACTCTACTGGGGGATACAATCCCGACAAGCTCCTGGGACACCCGACAGATGTTTTTC. As protein: CACNTLLGDTIPTSSWDTRQMFF. The rearrangement uses TRDV2 and TRDJ3, with 12 bases matching TRDD3. Germline CDR1 and CDR2: GEAIGNYY and EKD. The CDR3 consists of 23 residues.

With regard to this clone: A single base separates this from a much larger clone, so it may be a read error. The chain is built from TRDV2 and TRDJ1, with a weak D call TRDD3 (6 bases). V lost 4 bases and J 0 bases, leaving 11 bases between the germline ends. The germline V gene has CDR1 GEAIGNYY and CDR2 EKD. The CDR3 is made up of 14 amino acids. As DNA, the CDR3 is TGTGCCTGTGATTATCTGGGGCACACCGATAAACTCATCTTT. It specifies CACDYLGHTDKLIF.

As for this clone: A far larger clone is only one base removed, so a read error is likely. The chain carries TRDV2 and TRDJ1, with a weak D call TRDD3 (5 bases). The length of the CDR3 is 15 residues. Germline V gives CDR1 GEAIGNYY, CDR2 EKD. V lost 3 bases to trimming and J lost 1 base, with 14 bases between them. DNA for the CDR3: TGTGCCTGTGACGCGTTAGGGGGGGCCACCGATAAACTCATCTTT. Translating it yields CACDALGGATDKLIF.

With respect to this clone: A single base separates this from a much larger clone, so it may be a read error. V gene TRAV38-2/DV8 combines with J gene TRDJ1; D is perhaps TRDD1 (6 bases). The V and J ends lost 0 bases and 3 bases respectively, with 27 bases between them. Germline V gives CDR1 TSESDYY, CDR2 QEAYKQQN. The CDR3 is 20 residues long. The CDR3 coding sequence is TGTGCTTATAGGAGCGCCCCTTTCAATAGTTGGGAGATAATTTCCGATAAACTCATCTTT. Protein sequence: CAYRSAPFNSWEIISDKLIF.

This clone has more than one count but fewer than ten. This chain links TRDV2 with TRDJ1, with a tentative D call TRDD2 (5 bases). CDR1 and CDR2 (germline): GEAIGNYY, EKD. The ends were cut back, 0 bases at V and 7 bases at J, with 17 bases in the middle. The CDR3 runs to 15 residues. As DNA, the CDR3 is TGTGCCTGTGACACCGGGAACTTCCCTGTAAGTAAACTCATCTTT. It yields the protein CACDTGNFPVSKLIF.

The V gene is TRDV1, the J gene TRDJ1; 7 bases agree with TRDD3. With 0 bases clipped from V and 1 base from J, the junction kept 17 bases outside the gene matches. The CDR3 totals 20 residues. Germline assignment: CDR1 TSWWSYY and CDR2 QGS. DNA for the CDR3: TGTGCTCTTGGGGAACTGAGTCTACGAGGGTGGGGGACGTGCACCGATAAACTCATCTTT. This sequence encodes CALGELSLRGWGTCTDKLIF.

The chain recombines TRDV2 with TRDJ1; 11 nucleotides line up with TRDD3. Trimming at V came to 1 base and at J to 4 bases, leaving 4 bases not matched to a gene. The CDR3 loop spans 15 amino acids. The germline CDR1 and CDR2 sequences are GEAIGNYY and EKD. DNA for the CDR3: TGTGCCTGTGACACGATGGGGGATACGGACGATAAACTCATCTTT. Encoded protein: CACDTMGDTDDKLIF.

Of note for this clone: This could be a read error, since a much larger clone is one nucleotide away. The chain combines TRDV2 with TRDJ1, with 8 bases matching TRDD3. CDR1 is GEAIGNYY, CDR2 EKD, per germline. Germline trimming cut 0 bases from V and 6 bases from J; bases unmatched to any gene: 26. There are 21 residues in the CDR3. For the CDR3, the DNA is TGTGCCTGTGACACCGTGGCCTATACTGGGGGTCCCTTTTTAGGGGGCCATAAACTCATCTTT. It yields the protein CACDTVAYTGGPFLGGHKLIF.

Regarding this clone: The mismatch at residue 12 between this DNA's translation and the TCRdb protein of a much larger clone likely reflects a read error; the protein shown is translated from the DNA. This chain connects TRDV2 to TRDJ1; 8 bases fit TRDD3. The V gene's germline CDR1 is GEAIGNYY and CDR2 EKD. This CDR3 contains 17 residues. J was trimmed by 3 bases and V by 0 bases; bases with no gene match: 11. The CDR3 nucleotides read TGTGCCTGTGACACCGTGAACTGGGGGTCAAACGCCGATAAACTCATCTTT. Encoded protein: CACDTVNWGSNADKLIF.

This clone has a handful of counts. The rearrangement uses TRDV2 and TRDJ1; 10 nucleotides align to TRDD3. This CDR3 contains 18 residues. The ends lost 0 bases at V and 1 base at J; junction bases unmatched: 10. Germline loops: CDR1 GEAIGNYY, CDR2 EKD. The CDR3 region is CACDTPFVTGGSTDKLIF. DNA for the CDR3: TGTGCCTGTGACACCCCATTTGTGACTGGGGGATCCACCGATAAACTCATCTTT.